Below are 25 T cell receptor beta chains sequenced from a single sample in a study of breast tumors, draining lymph nodes, adjacent tissues. One entry per CDR3 protein, called by TCRdb with MiXCR from the multiplex PCR reads. The data contain approximately 210,000 distinct CDR3 sequences, roughly 32% of them singletons. Samples came from axillary lymph nodes draining the breast cancer. Sample: axillary lymph node tissue. The receptors here all came from a female donor with breast cancer. Some clones in this sample may be carry-over from other donors' samples.

V is TRBV30 and J is TRBJ1-5; 7 nucleotides agree with TRBD1. Germline V CDR1 and CDR2: GTSNPN, SVGIG (reference sequence). Trimming took 1 base from V and 3 from J; bases not matched to a gene: 9. The CDR3 extends over 16 amino acids. The CDR3 nucleotides read TGTGCCTGGAGTGGACAGGGTTTGCAGGCCAATCAGCCCCAGCATTTT. It specifies CAWSGQGLQANQPQHF.

This clonotype was recorded at least ten times. The CDR3 loop reads CSAQGQGLREQYF. Written as DNA, the CDR3 is TGCAGTGCTCAGGGACAGGGGCTCCGTGAGCAGTACTTC. The V gene is TRBV20-1, the J gene TRBJ2-7; TRBD1 aligns across 10 bases. Unmatched junction bases numbered 8, after V lost 5 bases and J lost 7 bases. CDR3 length equals 13 residues. Germline values: CDR1 DFQATT, CDR2 SNEGSKA (reference sequence).

Note on this clonotype: A read error is likely, as this CDR3 ends without the conserved phenylalanine or tryptophan. The rearrangement uses TRBV20-1 and TRBJ2-3; D assignment may be TRBD1 or TRBD2 (5 bases each). Germline CDR1 is DFQATT and CDR2 is SNEGSKA (reference sequence). V was pared by 7 bases and J by 11 bases, with 19 bases between. The CDR3 has 12 amino acids. CDR3: CSGSGANYEQYC. In nucleotides, the CDR3 is TGCAGTGGGTCCGGGGCCAATTACGAGCAGTATTGT.

The chain recombines TRBV5-4 with TRBJ1-1; D gene ambiguous. V was clipped by 0 bases and J by 3 bases, with 9 bases between them. CDR1 and CDR2 (germline): SGHNT, YYREEE (reference sequence). The CDR3 has 14 residues. The CDR3 sequence is CASSLGQKDTEAFF. Here the CDR3 DNA reads TGTGCCAGCAGCTTGGGGCAGAAAGACACTGAAGCTTTCTTT.

This clonotype was counted only a few times. One junction end disagrees with the germline gene, perhaps due to a read error. This sequence joins TRBV7-8 and TRBJ2-3; D might be TRBD2 (5 bases). The CDR3 length is 18 residues. Germline V lookup: CDR1 SGHVS, CDR2 FQNEAQ. The CDR3 nucleotides read TGTGCCAGCAGCTTAGCGGGGAGAACCCGGCTTAGCACACATACGCAGTATTTT. Encoded protein: CASSLAGRTRLSTHTQYF. Looking up the rest from reference TRBV7-8 and TRBJ2-3 gives the full variable domain: GAGVSQSPRYKVAKRGQDVALRCDPISGHVSLFWYQQALGQGPEFLTYFQNEAQLDKSGLPSDRFFAERPEGSVSTLKIQRTQQEDSAVYLCASSLAGRTRLSTHTQYFGPGTRLTVL.

This clonotype was counted ten times or more. The chain recombines TRBV5-4 with TRBJ2-2; D not resolved. Germline lookup yields CDR1 SGHNT and CDR2 YYREEE (reference sequence). The CDR3 is 13 residues long. Trimming took 4 bases from V and 1 from J, leaving 5 bases between them. CDR3 nucleotides: TGTGCCAGCAGCCCGGAGAACACCGGGGAGCTGTTTTTT. It translates to CASSPENTGELFF. Variable domain in full (rest from reference TRBV5-4 and TRBJ2-2): ETGVTQSPTHLIKTRGQQVTLRCSSQSGHNTVSWYQQALGQGPQFIFQYYREEENGRGNFPPRFSGLQFPNYSSELNVNALELDDSALYLCASSPENTGELFFGEGSRLTVL.

This clonotype was observed many times. This chain joins TRBV11-3 and TRBJ2-3, with 7 bases matching TRBD1. CDR3 length: 14 amino acids. J gave up 2 bases and V 2 bases, and 1 base lay outside the gene matches. Germline values: CDR1 SGHNT, CDR2 YENEEA. CDR3 amino acids: CASSLTGATDTQYF. The DNA for the CDR3 is TGTGCCAGCAGCTTAACAGGGGCCACAGATACGCAGTATTTT.

Turning to this clonotype: At one of its ends the junction is not consistent with the germline gene, which may arise from a read error. The chain recombines TRBV2 with TRBJ2-5; TRBD2 matches at 9 bases. The CDR3 sequence is 12 residues long. Per the germline V gene, CDR1 is SNHLY and CDR2 is FYNNEI. CDR3 DNA sequence: TGTGCCAGCAGTGAAAGCGGGAGGTCCCAATACTTC. Translated: CASSESGRSQYF.

This clonotype has just a few counts. V usage is TRBV6-6 and J usage is TRBJ1-1; D possibly corresponds to TRBD1 (5 bases). Trimming cost V 5 bases and J 10 bases, with 20 bases left between them. Germline V gene data show CDR1 as MNHNY and CDR2 as SVGAGI (reference sequence). CDR3 length equals 14 residues. The DNA for the CDR3 is TGTGCCAGCAGTGAAGGGGTTTTGGGCCTTGGAGCTTTCTTT. Amino acid sequence: CASSEGVLGLGAFF.

This clonotype was observed a handful of times. A much more abundant neighbour one base away suggests this may be a read error. As the CDR3 is not closed by the conserved phenylalanine or tryptophan, this likely results from a read error. No DNA is shown, since the ends of the CDR3 on it are uncertain; the CDR3 is the one TCRdb lists. The V gene is TRBV20-1, the J gene TRBJ1-2. The CDR3 is 10 residues long, ends included. Looked up from germline, CDR1 is DFQATT and CDR2 is SNEGSKA (reference sequence). CDR3 amino acids: CSARRAGLYS.

This clonotype has ten or more counts. This chain uses TRBV14 with TRBJ1-3, with D unclear. V lost 1 base and J lost 2, with 3 bases in between. The CDR3 loop spans 13 amino acids. The germline V gene encodes CDR1 SGHDN and CDR2 FVKESK. The CDR3 DNA reads as TGTGCCAGCAGCCAAGCCCCTGGAAACACCATATATTTT. This gives the protein CASSQAPGNTIYF.

At least ten counts were recorded for this clonotype. This sequence joins TRBV4-1 and TRBJ2-6; D might be TRBD1 or TRBD2, each matching 5 bases. V gave up 0 bases and J gave up 0 bases, with 6 bases separating them. Germline CDR1 reads MGHRA; CDR2 reads YSYEKL. CDR3 length equals 16 residues. This CDR3 reads CASSQEGVSGANVLTF. The CDR3 DNA reads TGCGCCAGCAGCCAAGAGGGGGTCTCTGGGGCCAACGTCCTGACTTTC.

This clonotype was seen a handful of times. The V call is TRBV7-3, the J call TRBJ2-3; 16 bases are a match to TRBD2. From germline, CDR1 is SGHTA and CDR2 FQGTGA. The CDR3 has 16 residues. The V gene end was trimmed by 3 bases and the J gene end by 6 bases; junction bases not matched to a gene: 3. Here the CDR3 reads CASSLGLAGGRDTQYF. The CDR3 DNA reads TGTGCCAGCAGCTTGGGACTAGCGGGAGGGCGCGATACGCAGTATTTT.

This clonotype was counted only a few times. A read error may explain this, as a much larger clone is one base away. In DNA form, the CDR3 reads TGCGCCAGCAGCTTGACTAGCGGGGGCGACCAGTACTTC. Its protein is CASSLTSGGDQYF. The V gene is TRBV5-1, the J gene TRBJ2-7; 11 nucleotides agree with TRBD2. Unmatched junction bases numbered 4, after V lost 1 base and J lost 10 bases. The CDR3 consists of 13 residues. CDR1 is SGHRS, CDR2 YFSETQ, per germline.

This clonotype was counted at least ten times. The V and J genes are TRBV20-1 and TRBJ1-2; D perhaps matches TRBD1 (6 bases). CDR1 is DFQATT and CDR2 is SNEGSKA in the germline V gene (reference sequence). With 6 bases removed from V and 8 bases from J, the gap between germline ends came to 19 bases. The CDR3 totals 13 residues. The CDR3 here is CSATGTRDWGYTF. DNA of the CDR3: TGCAGTGCAACCGGGACAAGGGATTGGGGCTACACCTTC.

The genes are TRBV5-6 and TRBJ1-6; 7 bases are shared with TRBD1. V lost 1 base and J lost 9; bases outside the gene matches: 4. Germline V gives CDR1 SGHDT, CDR2 YYEEEE. This CDR3 contains 14 residues. The CDR3 here is CASSLTGAGSPLHF. The CDR3 DNA follows: TGTGCCAGCAGCTTGACAGGGGCTGGTTCACCCCTCCACTTT.

In the case of this clonotype: A junction end diverges from the germline sequence, so it may reflect a read error. The V gene is TRBV7-3, the J gene TRBJ2-1, with TRBD2 matching 13 bases. Germline V lookup: CDR1 SGHTA, CDR2 FQGTGA. This CDR3 is 16 amino acids long. CDR3 sequence: CASSRMGTSGINEQLF. CDR3 bases: TGTGCCAGCAGCCGGATGGGGACTAGCGGGATCAATGAGCAGCTCTTC.

The chain employs TRBV19 and TRBJ2-1, with D possibly TRBD2 on 6 matching bases. The germline gives CDR1 LNHDA, CDR2 SQIVND (reference sequence). The CDR3 consists of 12 residues. The CDR3 here is CARRLGYNEQFF. The CDR3 bases are TGTGCTAGGAGACTAGGGTACAATGAGCAGTTCTTC.

This clonotype was seen many times. The chain joins TRBV11-3 to TRBJ2-3; D remains unclear. V was shortened by 4 bases and J by 7 bases, with 15 bases between the two germline ends. CDR1 is SGHNT, CDR2 YENEEA, per germline. CDR3 length: 14 amino acids. CDR3 sequence reads: CASSSLATDNTQYF. In DNA, the CDR3 is TGTGCCAGCAGCTCCCTGGCTACCGATAATACGCAGTATTTT.

In the case of this clonotype: This sequence may be a read error, since a much larger clone differs from it by one base. The chain has TRBV6-1 and TRBJ2-7; unclear D gene. In germline, CDR1 is MNHNS, CDR2 SASEGT. The length of the CDR3 is 10 residues. Trimming stripped 8 bases from V and 4 bases from J, with 6 bases between. The DNA for the CDR3 is TGTGCCAGCGGGCAATACGAGCAGTACTTC. Its translation: CASGQYEQYF.

This clonotype was detected ten times or more. The genes are TRBV7-9 and TRBJ2-7; 8 positions match TRBD1. The junction had 13 bases not matched to a gene; V was cut back by 5 bases and J by 7 bases. Per the germline V gene, CDR1 is SEHNR and CDR2 is FQNEAQ (reference sequence). CDR3 length equals 15 residues. In DNA form, the CDR3 reads TGTGCCAGCAGCCCGTCATCGGCCAGGGGGCGTGAGCAGTACTTC. It specifies CASSPSSARGREQYF.

This clonotype was detected many times. The chain joins TRBV20-1 to TRBJ1-4, with no clear D. V lost 1 base, J lost 5 bases, and 20 bases lay in between. Germline lookup yields CDR1 DFQATT and CDR2 SNEGSKA (reference sequence). The CDR3 has 17 residues. The CDR3 coding sequence is TGCAGTGCTAGAGTCCCTGAGCGCGCGCTTCAGAATGAAAAACTGTTTTTT. It encodes CSARVPERALQNEKLFF.

Concerning this clonotype: A much larger clone lies a single base off, so this may be a read error. The V gene is TRBV11-2, the J gene TRBJ2-7; D is possibly TRBD2 (6 bases). V was clipped by 0 bases and J by 3 bases, with 15 bases between them. The CDR3 extends over 16 amino acids. CDR1 and CDR2 (germline): SGHAT, FQNNGV. CDR3 sequence (DNA): TGTGCCAGCAGCTTAGAAGCTAGCGCCTATTTCTACGAGCAGTACTTC. This encodes CASSLEASAYFYEQYF.

Ten or more counts support this clonotype. The J gene is TRBJ2-7, the V gene TRBV6-1; D remains unclear. The germline V and J ends were trimmed by 3 bases and 5 bases, with 5 bases remaining between them. CDR1 is MNHNS, CDR2 SASEGT, per germline. This CDR3 has 11 residues. CDR3 in DNA: TGTGCCAGCAGTGAGGTTAACGAGCAGTACTTC. Translated, it gives CASSEVNEQYF.

This clonotype is a singleton in its sample. A much larger clone lies a single base off, so this may be a read error. The chain couples TRBV11-2 to TRBJ2-1; 8 bases agree with TRBD1. Losses at the gene ends were 0 bases for V and 12 bases for J; bases not matched to a gene: 4. Germline assignment: CDR1 SGHAT and CDR2 FQNNGV. The CDR3 has 13 residues. CDR3 in amino acids: CASSLDRGTGQFF. The CDR3, as DNA: TGTGCCAGCAGCTTAGATCGCGGGACAGGGCAGTTCTTC.